The 23 T cell receptor beta chains below all came from one sample that was sequenced in a study of blood T cell repertoires in COVID-19. Only in-frame clones appear in the TCRdb table, and some are missing; sequencing was by immunoSEQ multiplex PCR. The table records over 130,000 clones, approximately 84% of them present only once. Sequences were obtained from PBMCs or T cells enriched from blood (not recorded which). These receptor sequences come from a man aged 45-65 years in a cohort exposed to, infected with or recovered from COVID-19 (not recorded which).

V gene TRBV4-1 combines with J gene TRBJ2-7; TRBD1 matches 9 bases. The CDR3 loop spans 14 amino acids. The V gene end was trimmed by 4 bases and the J gene end by 6 bases; junction bases not matched to a gene: 7. Looked up from germline, CDR1 is MGHRA and CDR2 is YSYEKL. The CDR3 reads CASSPGTGFAEQYF. CDR3 coding DNA: TGCGCCAGCAGCCCCGGGACAGGGTTTGCCGAGCAGTACTTC.

J is TRBJ2-2 and V is TRBV12-5; tentatively, D is TRBD1 (6 bases). The CDR3 is made up of 15 amino acids. With 2 bases removed from V and 6 bases from J, the gap between germline ends came to 13 bases. Germline loops: CDR1 LGHNT, CDR2 FRNRAP. This CDR3 is CASGLFTGFPGELFF. As DNA, the CDR3 is TGTGCTAGTGGTTTGTTCACAGGGTTCCCCGGGGAGCTGTTTTTT.

This rearrangement joins TRBV4-1 to TRBJ1-2, with D possibly matching TRBD1 (5 bases). Germline assignment: CDR1 MGHRA and CDR2 YSYEKL. The V and J ends lost 4 bases and 1 base respectively, with 10 bases between them. This CDR3 has 14 amino acids. CDR3 in DNA: TGCGCCAGCAGCCCTCCGACAGTTAACTATGGCTACACCTTC. The encoded protein is CASSPPTVNYGYTF.

CDR3 DNA sequence: TGTGCCAGCAGCCAGGGGGCCAGTATGGGCTATGGCTACACCTTC. This translates into CASSQGASMGYGYTF. The chain employs TRBV4-2 and TRBJ1-2, with a tentative D call TRBD1 (6 bases). CDR1 and CDR2 (germline): LGHNA, YNFKEQ. V was clipped by 3 bases and J by 4 bases, with 15 bases between them. CDR3 length equals 15 residues.

This clone was seen only a few times. The J gene is TRBJ2-5, the V gene TRBV7-9, with D possibly being TRBD1 (5 bases). Trimming removed 6 bases from V and 3 bases from J, with 14 bases in between. The length of the CDR3 is 14 residues. From germline, CDR1 is SEHNR and CDR2 FQNEAQ (reference sequence). The CDR3 is CASSSQEKEETQYF. CDR3 bases: TGTGCCAGCAGTTCACAGGAAAAGGAAGAGACCCAGTACTTC.

This clone was seen a single time. The V and J genes are TRBV18 and TRBJ1-1; no firm D call. Germline V gene data show CDR1 as KGHSH and CDR2 as LQKENI. V gave up 0 bases and J gave up 7 bases, with 12 bases separating them. The CDR3 has 14 amino acids. The CDR3 bases are TGTGCCAGCTCACCACCTACTAATCGGGATGAAGCTTTCTTT. This encodes CASSPPTNRDEAFF.

The CDR3 here is CASSPGLAGDNEQFF. For the CDR3, the DNA is TGTGCCAGCAGCCCCGGACTAGCGGGAGACAATGAGCAGTTCTTC. The chain has TRBV7-9 and TRBJ2-1, with 13 bases fitting TRBD2. This CDR3 spans 15 amino acids. Germline CDR1 reads SEHNR; CDR2 reads FQNEAQ (reference sequence). The V and J ends lost 5 bases and 5 bases, in that order; junction bases with no gene match: 3.

The chain joins TRBV28 to TRBJ2-3; a weak D match, TRBD1 (6 bases). CDR1 and CDR2 from the germline V gene are MDHEN and SYDVKM. The CDR3 has 14 residues. V dropped 3 bases and J dropped 3 bases, with 10 bases sitting between them. The CDR3 reads CASSFEGHTDTQYF. The CDR3 DNA follows: TGTGCCAGCAGTTTCGAGGGACATACAGATACGCAGTATTTT. The full variable domain, rest sourced from reference TRBV28 and TRBJ2-3, is DVKVTQSSRYLVKRTGEKVFLECVQDMDHENMFWYRQDPGLGLRLIYFSYDVKMKEKGDIPEGYSVSREKKERFSLILESASTNQTSMYLCASSFEGHTDTQYFGPGTRLTVL.

The gene calls are TRBV9 and TRBJ1-4; D may be TRBD1 (6 bases). Germline-derived CDR1 and CDR2 are SGDLS and YYNGEE. Trimming shortened V by 1 base and J by 7 bases, and 14 bases separated the two germline ends. The CDR3 runs to 15 residues. CDR3 coding DNA: TGTGCCAGCAGCGTATATGGGGGCGATTCTGAAAAACTGTTTTTT. Translation gives CASSVYGGDSEKLFF.

This chain uses TRBV7-2 with TRBJ1-1, with D possibly matching TRBD1 (5 bases). The CDR3 has 15 residues. Trimming removed 2 bases from V and 1 base from J, with 11 bases in between. CDR1 is SGHTA, CDR2 FQGNSA, per germline. CDR3 residues: CASSLPRTGNTEAFF. CDR3 nucleotide sequence: TGTGCCAGCAGCTTACCTCGAACAGGGAACACTGAAGCTTTCTTT. Variable domain in full (rest from reference TRBV7-2 and TRBJ1-1): GAGVSQSPSNKVTEKGKDVELRCDPISGHTALYWYRQSLGQGLEFLIYFQGNSAPDKSGLPSDRFSAERTGGSVSTLTIQRTQQEDSAVYLCASSLPRTGNTEAFFGQGTRLTVV.

This clone was seen a few times. The rearrangement joins TRBV5-1 to TRBJ2-7, with no clear D. The germline V gene encodes CDR1 SGHRS and CDR2 YFSETQ. This CDR3 is 13 amino acids long. Deletions cut 1 base from V and 5 bases from J, with 10 bases between. CDR3 in DNA: TGCGCCAGCAGCTTGTACGGCGGCAACGAGCAGTACTTC. It specifies CASSLYGGNEQYF. The whole variable domain, filled in from reference TRBV5-1 and TRBJ2-7, reads KAGVTQTPRYLIKTRGQQVTLSCSPISGHRSVSWYQQTPGQGLQFLFEYFSETQRNKGNFPGRFSGRQFSNSRSEMNVSTLELGDSALYLCASSLYGGNEQYFGPGTRLTVT.

The chain is built from TRBV18 and TRBJ1-3; maybe TRBD1 (5 bases). CDR1 and CDR2 (germline): KGHSH, LQKENI. Trimming stripped 3 bases from V and 2 bases from J, with 14 bases between. This CDR3 has 16 residues. DNA for the CDR3: TGTGCCAGCTCACCGTCCCGGGGGGTAACTGGAAACACCATATATTTT. Translation gives CASSPSRGVTGNTIYF.

J is TRBJ1-2 and V is TRBV7-7, with 8 bases lining up with TRBD1. After removal of 2 bases from V and 1 base from J, the junction contained 6 bases not matched to a gene. The germline V gene has CDR1 SSHAT and CDR2 FNYEAQ (reference sequence). This CDR3 region has 16 residues. CDR3 nucleotide sequence: TGTGCCAGCAGCTTAAGCGGACAGGGATATAACTATGGCTACACCTTC. Translating it yields CASSLSGQGYNYGYTF.

The J gene is TRBJ1-6, the V gene TRBV23-1; 9 bases agree with TRBD1. TRBV23-1 is filed as an ORF, its function uncertain. V lost 3 bases and J lost 8; bases outside the gene matches: 11. The CDR3 runs to 17 residues. CDR3 amino acids: CASSHMFFRDRDSPLHF. CDR3 in DNA: TGCGCCAGCAGTCACATGTTCTTTCGGGACAGGGATTCACCCCTCCACTTT.

The sample holds one count of this clone. The gene calls are TRBV12-3 or TRBV12-4 and TRBJ2-1; D is unresolved. The CDR3 loop spans 11 amino acids. The V gene lost 5 bases and the J gene lost 8 bases, with 7 bases spanning the gap. The CDR3 here is CASSAGYEQFF. In nucleotides, the CDR3 is TGTGCCAGCAGTGCCGGTTATGAGCAGTTCTTC.

The chain couples TRBV5-1 to TRBJ2-5; the D gene is possibly TRBD2 (5 bases). This CDR3 is 14 amino acids long. V gave up 0 bases and J gave up 4 bases, with 10 bases separating them. From germline, CDR1 is SGHRS and CDR2 YFSETQ. CDR3 sequence: CASSLAGVGETQYF. The DNA for the CDR3 is TGCGCCAGCAGCTTGGCCGGGGTCGGAGAGACCCAGTACTTC.

There are a few counts of this clone. The V and J genes are TRBV7-3 and TRBJ2-7; the D gene is possibly TRBD1 (5 bases). V dropped 2 bases and J dropped 7 bases, with 12 bases sitting between them. The germline CDR1 and CDR2 sequences are SGHTA and FQGTGA. CDR3 length: 13 residues. In DNA, the CDR3 is TGTGCCAGCAGCTTAGGGGCAGGTAGAGAGCAGTACTTC. Protein: CASSLGAGREQYF.

This chain joins TRBV6-2 or TRBV6-3 and TRBJ2-4; TRBD2 agrees at 15 bases. CDR3 length: 19 residues. CDR1 is MNHEY, CDR2 SVGEGT, per germline. Unmatched junction bases numbered 5, after V lost 2 bases and J lost 0 bases. CDR3 amino acids: CASSYTWGLAGGAKNIQYF. CDR3 in DNA: TGTGCCAGCAGTTACACCTGGGGACTAGCGGGGGGAGCCAAAAACATTCAGTACTTC.

This clone was observed once. The chain is built from TRBV5-1 and TRBJ1-1, with a possible D match to TRBD1 (6 bases). Trimming shortened V by 3 bases and J by 0 bases, and 15 bases separated the two germline ends. The germline CDR1 and CDR2 sequences are SGHRS and YFSETQ. This CDR3 spans 16 amino acids. CDR3 residues: CASSSVTGIMNTEAFF. In DNA, the CDR3 is TGCGCCAGCAGCTCAGTCACAGGGATTATGAACACTGAAGCTTTCTTT. Complete variable domain (other parts from reference TRBV5-1 and TRBJ1-1): KAGVTQTPRYLIKTRGQQVTLSCSPISGHRSVSWYQQTPGQGLQFLFEYFSETQRNKGNFPGRFSGRQFSNSRSEMNVSTLELGDSALYLCASSSVTGIMNTEAFFGQGTRLTVV.

The chain combines TRBV3-1 (or the pseudogene TRBV3-2) with TRBJ2-2; 8 bases map to TRBD1. This CDR3 is built from 15 residues. Germline CDR1 reads LGHDT; CDR2 reads YNNKEL (reference sequence). The J segment lost 7 bases and the V segment lost 4 bases, leaving 8 bases of the junction unmatched. For the CDR3, the DNA is TGTGCCAGCAGCCCCCTGGCAGGGGGCGTCGGGGAGCTGTTTTTT. Translated: CASSPLAGGVGELFF.

This clone was observed once. The CDR3, as DNA: TGTGCAAGTCGCTTAGAGGGAGCGGGAGGGTTAGTTTTTGGCGAGCAGTACTTC. Protein sequence: CASRLEGAGGLVFGEQYF. The rearrangement joins TRBV12-2 to TRBJ2-7; the table's D call, TRBD2, was not checked against the DNA. TRBV12-2 is reported as a pseudogene. The CDR3 is 18 residues long.

This clone was detected once. A much more abundant neighbour one base away suggests this may be a read error. The genes are TRBV24-1 and TRBJ2-7, with D maybe TRBD2 (5 bases). The V and J ends lost 3 bases and 6 bases respectively, with 11 bases between them. The CDR3 length is 13 residues. Germline-derived CDR1 and CDR2 are KGHDR and SFDVKD. CDR3 residues: CATSDGGGCEQYF. The CDR3 nucleotides are TGTGCCACCAGTGATGGCGGAGGCTGCGAGCAGTACTTC.

This clone was seen many times. V is TRBV16 and J is TRBJ2-1, with 11 bases that match TRBD2. The junction had 15 bases not matched to a gene; V was cut back by 5 bases and J by 6 bases. CDR3 length: 18 amino acids. Per germline, CDR1 KGHSY and CDR2 FQNENV. CDR3 nucleotide sequence: TGTGCCAGCAGCTACAGGCTAGCGGGAGGCACCGAGGGCAATGAGCAGTTCTTC. This sequence encodes CASSYRLAGGTEGNEQFF. Using reference TRBV16 and TRBJ2-1 for the parts outside the CDR3, the full variable domain is GEEVAQTPKHLVRGEGQKAKLYCAPIKGHSYVFWYQQVLKNEFKFLISFQNENVFDETGMPKERFSAKCLPNSPCSLEIQATKLEDSAVYFCASSYRLAGGTEGNEQFFGPGTRLTVL.